This note documents a single TCR beta chain sequence. The assay was immunoSEQ multiplex PCR, and TCRdb's table has in-frame clones only and misses some. The table lists around 300,000 clones, about 89% of them singletons, with approximately 2.4% in the top ten. Participants, roughly 18 to 100 years old, spanned more than 20 US areas. Donors of Cohort 3 who recovered were those that had two negative PCRs, clearance, or symptom resolution. V dropped 8 bases and J dropped 1; count of bases not matched to a gene: 10. This CDR3 has 15 amino acids. Per germline, CDR1 LNHDA and CDR2 SQIVND (reference sequence). This sample was included in a study of blood T cell repertoires in COVID-19. Background on the study: Donors in the United States, Italy and Spain gave samples during acute or convalescent COVID-19.

This receptor was obtained from a woman aged 18-30 years who had recovered from COVID-19. Sequencing was performed on PBMCs or T cells enriched from blood (not recorded which). The chain carries TRBV19 and TRBJ2-5; 7 bases are shared with TRBD2. This CDR3 reads CASHAGAGLQETQYF. Written as DNA, the CDR3 is TGTGCCAGTCACGCGGGAGCGGGACTCCAAGAGACCCAGTACTTC.